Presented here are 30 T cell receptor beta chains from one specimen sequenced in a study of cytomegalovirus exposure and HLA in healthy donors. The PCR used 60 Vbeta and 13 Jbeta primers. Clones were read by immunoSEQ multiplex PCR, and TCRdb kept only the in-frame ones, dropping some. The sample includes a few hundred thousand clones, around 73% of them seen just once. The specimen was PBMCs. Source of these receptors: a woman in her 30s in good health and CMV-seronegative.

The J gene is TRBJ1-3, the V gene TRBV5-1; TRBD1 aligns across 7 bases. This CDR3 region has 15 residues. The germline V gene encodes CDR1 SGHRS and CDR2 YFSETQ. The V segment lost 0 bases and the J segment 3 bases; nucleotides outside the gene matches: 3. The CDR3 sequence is CASSLGDRDGNTIYF. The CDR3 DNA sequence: TGCGCCAGCAGCTTGGGAGACAGGGATGGAAACACCATATATTTT.

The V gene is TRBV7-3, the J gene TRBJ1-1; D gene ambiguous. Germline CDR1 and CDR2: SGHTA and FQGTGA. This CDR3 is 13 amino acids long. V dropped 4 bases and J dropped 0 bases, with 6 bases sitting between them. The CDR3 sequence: CASSSTLNTEAFF. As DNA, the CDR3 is TGTGCCAGCAGCTCAACCTTGAACACTGAAGCTTTCTTT. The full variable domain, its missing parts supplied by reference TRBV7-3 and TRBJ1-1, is GAGVSQTPSNKVTEKGKYVELRCDPISGHTALYWYRQSLGQGPEFLIYFQGTGAADDSGLPNDRFFAVRPEGSVSTLKIQRTERGDSAVYLCASSSTLNTEAFFGQGTRLTVV.

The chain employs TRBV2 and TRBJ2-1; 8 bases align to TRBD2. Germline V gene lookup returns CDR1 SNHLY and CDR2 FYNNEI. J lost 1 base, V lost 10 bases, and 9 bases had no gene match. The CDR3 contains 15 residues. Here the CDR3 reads CATPRTSRSYNEQFF. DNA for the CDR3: TGTGCCACCCCCCGGACTAGCAGGTCCTACAATGAGCAGTTCTTC. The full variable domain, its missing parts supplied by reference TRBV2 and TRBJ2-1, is EPEVTQTPSHQVTQMGQEVILRCVPISNHLYFYWYRQILGQKVEFLVSFYNNEISEKSEIFDDQFSVERPDGSNFTLKIRSTKLEDSAMYFCATPRTSRSYNEQFFGPGTRLTVL.

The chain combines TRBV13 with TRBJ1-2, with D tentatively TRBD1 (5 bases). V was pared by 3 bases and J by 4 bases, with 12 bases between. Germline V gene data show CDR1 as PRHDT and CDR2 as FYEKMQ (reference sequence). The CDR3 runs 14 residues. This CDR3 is CASSFNTGLYGYTF. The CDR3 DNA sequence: TGTGCCAGCAGCTTCAATACAGGCCTCTATGGCTACACCTTC. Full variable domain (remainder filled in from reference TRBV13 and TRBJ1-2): AAGVIQSPRHLIKEKRETATLKCYPIPRHDTVYWYQQGPGQDPQFLISFYEKMQSDKGSIPDRFSAQQFSDYHSELNMSSLELGDSALYFCASSFNTGLYGYTFGSGTRLTVV.

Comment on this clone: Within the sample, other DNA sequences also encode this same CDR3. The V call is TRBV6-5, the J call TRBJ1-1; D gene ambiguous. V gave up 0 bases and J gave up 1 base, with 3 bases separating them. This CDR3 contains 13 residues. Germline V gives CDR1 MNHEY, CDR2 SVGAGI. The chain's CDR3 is CASSYSANTEAFF. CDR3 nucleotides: TGTGCCAGCAGTTACTCGGCGAACACTGAAGCTTTCTTT.

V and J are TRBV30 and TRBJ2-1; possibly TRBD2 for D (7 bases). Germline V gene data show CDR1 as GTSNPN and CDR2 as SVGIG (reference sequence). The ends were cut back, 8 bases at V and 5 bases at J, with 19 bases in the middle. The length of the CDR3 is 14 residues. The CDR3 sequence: CAANRGAKNNEQFF. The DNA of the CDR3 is TGTGCCGCTAACCGGGGGGCCAAGAACAATGAGCAGTTCTTC.

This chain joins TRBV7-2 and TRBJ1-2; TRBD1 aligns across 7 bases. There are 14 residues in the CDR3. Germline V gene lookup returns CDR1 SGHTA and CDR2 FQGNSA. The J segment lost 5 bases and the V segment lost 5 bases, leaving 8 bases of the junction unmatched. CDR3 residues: CASSPRTGLYGYTF. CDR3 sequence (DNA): TGTGCCAGCAGCCCCCGGACAGGCTTATATGGCTACACCTTC.

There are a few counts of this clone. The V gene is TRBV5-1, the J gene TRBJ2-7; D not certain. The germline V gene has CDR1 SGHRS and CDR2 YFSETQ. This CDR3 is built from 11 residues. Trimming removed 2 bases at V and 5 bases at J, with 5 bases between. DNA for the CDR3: TGCGCCAGCAGCTTTGCGAACGAGCAGTACTTC. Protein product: CASSFANEQYF. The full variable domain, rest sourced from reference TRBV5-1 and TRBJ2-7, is KAGVTQTPRYLIKTRGQQVTLSCSPISGHRSVSWYQQTPGQGLQFLFEYFSETQRNKGNFPGRFSGRQFSNSRSEMNVSTLELGDSALYLCASSFANEQYFGPGTRLTVT.

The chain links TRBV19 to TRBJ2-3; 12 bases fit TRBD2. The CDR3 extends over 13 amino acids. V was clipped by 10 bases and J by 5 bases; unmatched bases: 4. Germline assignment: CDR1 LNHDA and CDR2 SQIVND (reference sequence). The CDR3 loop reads CATSTSGRDTQYF. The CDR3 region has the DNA TGTGCCACTTCGACTAGCGGGAGAGATACGCAGTATTTT.

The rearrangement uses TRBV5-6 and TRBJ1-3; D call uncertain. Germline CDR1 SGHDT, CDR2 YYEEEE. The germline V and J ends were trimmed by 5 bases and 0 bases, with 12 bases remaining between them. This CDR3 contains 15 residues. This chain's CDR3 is CASSYGPSSGNTIYF. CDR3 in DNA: TGTGCCAGCAGTTATGGTCCGAGCTCTGGAAACACCATATATTTT.

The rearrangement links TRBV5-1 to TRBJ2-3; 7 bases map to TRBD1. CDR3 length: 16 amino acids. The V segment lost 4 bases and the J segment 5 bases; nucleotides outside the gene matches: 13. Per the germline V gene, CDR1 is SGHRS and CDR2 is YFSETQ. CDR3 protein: CASSPVTQGVGDTQYF. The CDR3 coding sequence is TGCGCCAGCAGCCCCGTGACGCAGGGGGTTGGAGATACGCAGTATTTT.

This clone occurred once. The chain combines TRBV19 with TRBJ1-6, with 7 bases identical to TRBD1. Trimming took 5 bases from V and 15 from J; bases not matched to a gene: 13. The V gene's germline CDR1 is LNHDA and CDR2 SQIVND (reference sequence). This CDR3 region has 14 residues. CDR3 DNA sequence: TGTGCCAGTAGTCCGACAGGGACCGTGAATATCCTCCACTTT. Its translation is CASSPTGTVNILHF.

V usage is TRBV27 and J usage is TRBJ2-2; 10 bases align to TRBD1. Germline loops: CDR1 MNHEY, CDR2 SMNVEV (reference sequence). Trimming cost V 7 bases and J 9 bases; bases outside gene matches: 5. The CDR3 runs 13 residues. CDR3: CASTRQGARELFF. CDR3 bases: TGTGCCAGCACCAGACAGGGGGCGAGGGAGCTGTTTTTT.

CDR3: CASSQGLAGAAYNEQFF. The CDR3, as DNA: TGTGCCAGCAGCCAAGGGCTAGCGGGAGCCGCCTACAATGAGCAGTTCTTC. This chain links TRBV4-2 with TRBJ2-1; 10 nucleotides align to TRBD2. Unmatched junction bases numbered 5, after V lost 1 base and J lost 2 bases. This CDR3 contains 17 residues. The V gene's germline CDR1 is LGHNA and CDR2 YNFKEQ.

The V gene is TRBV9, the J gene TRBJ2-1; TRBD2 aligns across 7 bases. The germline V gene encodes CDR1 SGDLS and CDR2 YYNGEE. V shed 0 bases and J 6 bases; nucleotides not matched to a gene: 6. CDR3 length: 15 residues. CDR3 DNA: TGTGCCAGCAGCGTAGTTGGGGGGGGGATCAATGAGCAGTTCTTC. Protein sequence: CASSVVGGGINEQFF.

CDR3 DNA sequence: TGTGCCAGCAGCCAACAAGGAGTGGAGACCCAGTACTTC. It yields the protein CASSQQGVETQYF. V is TRBV14 and J is TRBJ2-5; D uncertain. CDR3 length: 13 residues. Germline-derived CDR1 and CDR2 are SGHDN and FVKESK. V lost 2 bases and J lost 5, with 9 bases in between.

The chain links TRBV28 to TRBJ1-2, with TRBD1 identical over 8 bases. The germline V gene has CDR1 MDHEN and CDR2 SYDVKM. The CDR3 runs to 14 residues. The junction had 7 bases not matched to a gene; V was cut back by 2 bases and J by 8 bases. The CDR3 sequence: CASSLPPRGLGYTF. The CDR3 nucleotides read TGTGCCAGCAGTTTACCCCCCAGGGGGCTCGGCTACACCTTC.

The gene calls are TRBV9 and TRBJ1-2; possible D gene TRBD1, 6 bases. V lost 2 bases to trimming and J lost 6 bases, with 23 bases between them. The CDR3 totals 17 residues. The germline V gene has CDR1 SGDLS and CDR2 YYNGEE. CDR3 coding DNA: TGTGCCAGCAGCGTCTCAATAAAAAACAGGGATGGGGATGGCTACACCTTC. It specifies CASSVSIKNRDGDGYTF.

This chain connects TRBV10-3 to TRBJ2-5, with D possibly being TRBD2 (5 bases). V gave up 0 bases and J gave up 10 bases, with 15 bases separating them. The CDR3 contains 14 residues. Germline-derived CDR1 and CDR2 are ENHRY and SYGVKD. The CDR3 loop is CAISESGVRRSQYF. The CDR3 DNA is TGTGCCATCAGTGAGTCAGGTGTGAGGAGGAGCCAGTACTTC.

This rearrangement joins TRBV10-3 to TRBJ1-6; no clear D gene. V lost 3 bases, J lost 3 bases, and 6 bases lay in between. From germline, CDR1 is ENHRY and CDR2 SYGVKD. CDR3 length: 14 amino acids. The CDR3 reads CAISDRLYNSPLHF. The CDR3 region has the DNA TGTGCCATCAGTGACAGGCTCTATAATTCACCCCTCCACTTT.

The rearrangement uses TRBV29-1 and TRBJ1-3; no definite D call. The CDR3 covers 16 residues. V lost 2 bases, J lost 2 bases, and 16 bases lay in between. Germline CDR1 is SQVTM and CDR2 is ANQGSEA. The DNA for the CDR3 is TGCAGCGTTGAACAGCATGGGAGAAGGGCTGGAAACACCATATATTTT. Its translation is CSVEQHGRRAGNTIYF.

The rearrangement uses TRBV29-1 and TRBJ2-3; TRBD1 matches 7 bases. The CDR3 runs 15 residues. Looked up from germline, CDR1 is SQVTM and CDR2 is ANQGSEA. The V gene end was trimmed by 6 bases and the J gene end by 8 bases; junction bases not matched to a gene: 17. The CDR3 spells CSVPGTVLYVGTQYF. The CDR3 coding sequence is TGCAGCGTACCCGGGACAGTCCTCTATGTGGGTACGCAGTATTTT.

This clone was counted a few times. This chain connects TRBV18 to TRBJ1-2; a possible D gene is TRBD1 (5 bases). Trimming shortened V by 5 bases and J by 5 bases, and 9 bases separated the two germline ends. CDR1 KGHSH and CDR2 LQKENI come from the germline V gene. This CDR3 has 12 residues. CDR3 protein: CASSADSYGYTF. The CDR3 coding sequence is TGTGCCAGCTCAGCCGACAGTTATGGCTACACCTTC.

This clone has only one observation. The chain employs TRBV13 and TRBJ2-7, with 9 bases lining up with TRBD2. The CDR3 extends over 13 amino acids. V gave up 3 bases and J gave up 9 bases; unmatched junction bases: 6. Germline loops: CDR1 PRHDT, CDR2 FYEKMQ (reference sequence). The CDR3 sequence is CASSLTFSGRQYF. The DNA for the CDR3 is TGTGCCAGCAGCTTGACCTTTAGCGGGAGGCAGTACTTC.

DNA of the CDR3: TGTGCCAGTAGAGAGACAGGGGGGACTGAAGCTTTCTTT. Translated: CASRETGGTEAFF. This rearrangement joins TRBV19 to TRBJ1-1, with TRBD1 identical over 9 bases. This CDR3 contains 13 residues. The V gene's germline CDR1 is LNHDA and CDR2 SQIVND (reference sequence). V was pared by 6 bases and J by 5 bases, with 4 bases of the junction left unmatched.

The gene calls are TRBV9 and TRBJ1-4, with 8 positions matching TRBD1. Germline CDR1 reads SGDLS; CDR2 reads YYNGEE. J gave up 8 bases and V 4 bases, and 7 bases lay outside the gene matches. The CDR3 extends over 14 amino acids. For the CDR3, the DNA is TGTGCCAGCAGCATGACAGGGGCAGGCGAAAAACTGTTTTTT. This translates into CASSMTGAGEKLFF.

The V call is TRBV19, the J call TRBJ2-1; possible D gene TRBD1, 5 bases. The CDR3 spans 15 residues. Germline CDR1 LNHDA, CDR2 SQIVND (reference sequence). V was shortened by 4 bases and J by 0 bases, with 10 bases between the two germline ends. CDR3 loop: CASSRGRSSYNEQFF. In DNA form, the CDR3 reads TGTGCCAGTAGTAGGGGCAGAAGCTCCTACAATGAGCAGTTCTTC.

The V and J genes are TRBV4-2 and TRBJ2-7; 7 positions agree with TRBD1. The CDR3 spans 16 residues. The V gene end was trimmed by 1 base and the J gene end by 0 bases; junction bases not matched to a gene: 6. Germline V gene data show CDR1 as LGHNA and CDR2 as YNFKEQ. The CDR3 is CASSQAWTGSSYEQYF. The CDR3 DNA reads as TGTGCCAGCAGCCAAGCTTGGACAGGAAGCTCCTACGAGCAGTACTTC.

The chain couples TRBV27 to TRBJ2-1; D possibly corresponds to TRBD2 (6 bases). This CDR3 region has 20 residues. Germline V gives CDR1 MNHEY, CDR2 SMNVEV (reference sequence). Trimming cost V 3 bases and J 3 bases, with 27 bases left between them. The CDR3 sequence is CASSFRVPGSRRGNYNEQFF. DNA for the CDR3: TGTGCCAGCAGTTTCCGTGTCCCCGGGTCCAGACGGGGGAACTACAATGAGCAGTTCTTC.

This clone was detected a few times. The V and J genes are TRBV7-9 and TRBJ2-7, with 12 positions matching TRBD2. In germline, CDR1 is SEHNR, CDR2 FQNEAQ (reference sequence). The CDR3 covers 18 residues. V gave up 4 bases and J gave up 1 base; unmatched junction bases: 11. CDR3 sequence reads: CASSSPSRLAGASYEQYF. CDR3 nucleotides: TGTGCCAGCAGCTCGCCCAGTAGACTAGCGGGAGCGTCCTACGAGCAGTACTTC. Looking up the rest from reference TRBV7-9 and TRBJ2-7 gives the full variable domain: DTGVSQNPRHKITKRGQNVTFRCDPISEHNRLYWYRQTLGQGPEFLTYFQNEAQLEKSRLLSDRFSAERPKGSFSTLEIQRTEQGDSAMYLCASSSPSRLAGASYEQYFGPGTRLTVT.